This TCR beta chain was obtained from a study of blood T cell repertoires in COVID-19. V shed 3 bases, J shed 8 bases, and the junction held 2 bases outside the gene matches. The CDR3 is made up of 12 amino acids. CDR1 is SGHRS, CDR2 YFSETQ, per germline. Profiling relied on immunoSEQ multiplex PCR, and the TCRdb table lists in-frame clones only, not all of them. The sample has about 14,000 clones; 87% are singletons. The sequence was obtained from a human donor with active COVID-19. The donor label of this sample is uncertain. Sequenced sample: peripheral blood. The chain employs TRBV5-1 and TRBJ2-1; 7 bases align to TRBD1. The CDR3 region is CASSYRGDEQFF. CDR3 DNA sequence: TGCGCCAGCAGCTACAGGGGAGATGAGCAGTTCTTC.